This is a list of T cell receptor beta chains from one sample in a study of blood T cell repertoires in COVID-19. The assay was immunoSEQ multiplex PCR, and TCRdb's table has in-frame clones only and misses some. The data contain about 350,000 clones, more than 75% of them singletons. The sequencing input was PBMCs or T cells enriched from blood (not recorded which). The receptors were sampled from a woman aged 25 to 45 who had recovered from COVID-19. The CDR3 runs from the conserved cysteine through the conserved F or W.

V: TRBV10-1; J: TRBJ2-6; CDR3: CASPRGGDSGANVLTF
V: TRBV3-1/TRBV3-2; J: TRBJ2-7; CDR3: CASSQENRRYEQYF
V: TRBV9; J: TRBJ1-2; CDR3: CASSETGVDNYGYTF
V: TRBV19; J: TRBJ1-5; CDR3: CASNKGFSNQPQHF
V: TRBV7-9; J: TRBJ1-1; CDR3: CASSLGSVGENTEAFF
V: TRBV7-8; J: TRBJ1-3; CDR3: CASSSDRPSGNTIYF
V: TRBV12-5; J: TRBJ1-1; CDR3: CASGLVRGAQEAFF
V: TRBV4-2; J: TRBJ2-1; CDR3: CASSQGPRGLSYNEQFF
V: TRBV19; J: TRBJ2-7; CDR3: CASAPSGIVDEQYF
V: TRBV4-2; J: TRBJ1-1; CDR3: CASSPDRGDGGTEAFF
V: TRBV5-6; J: TRBJ1-3; CDR3: CASSLEGQGLGNTIYF
V: TRBV27; J: TRBJ1-5; CDR3: CASSLGRGGQPQHF
V: TRBV5-1; J: TRBJ2-7; CDR3: CASSLANPGYPEQYF
V: TRBV30; J: TRBJ1-1; CDR3: CAWNPSGGTEAFF
V: TRBV2; J: TRBJ1-2; CDR3: CASGGQGNYGYTF
V: TRBV29-1; J: TRBJ2-7; CDR3: CSTRTAREQYF
V: TRBV7-2; J: TRBJ1-1; CDR3: CASSLDMTFMNTEAFF
V: TRBV5-1; J: TRBJ2-5; CDR3: CASSSQETQYF
V: TRBV7-9; J: TRBJ2-7; CDR3: CASSFLGGSTTSSYEQYF
V: TRBV12-5; J: TRBJ2-7; CDR3: CASGPQGAYEQYF